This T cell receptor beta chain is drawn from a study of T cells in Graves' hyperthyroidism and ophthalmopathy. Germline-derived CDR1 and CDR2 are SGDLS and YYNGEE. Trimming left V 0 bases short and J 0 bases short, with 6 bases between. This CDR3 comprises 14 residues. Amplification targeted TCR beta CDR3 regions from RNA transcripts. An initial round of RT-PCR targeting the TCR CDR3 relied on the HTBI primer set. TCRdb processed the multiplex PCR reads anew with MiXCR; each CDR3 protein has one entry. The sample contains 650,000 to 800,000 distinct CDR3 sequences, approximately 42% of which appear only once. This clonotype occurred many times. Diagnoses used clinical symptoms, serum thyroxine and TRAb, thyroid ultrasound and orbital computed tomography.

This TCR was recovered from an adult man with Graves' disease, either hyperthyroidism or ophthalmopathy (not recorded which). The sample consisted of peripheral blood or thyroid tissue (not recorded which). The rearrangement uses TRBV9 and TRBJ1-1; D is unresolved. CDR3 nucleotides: TGTGCCAGCAGCGTAGCGGGGTTGAACACTGAAGCTTTCTTT. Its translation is CASSVAGLNTEAFF.